This T cell receptor beta chain originates from a study of T cells after somatic rescue of genetic block. The assay was immunoSEQ multiplex PCR, and TCRdb's table has in-frame clones only and misses some. This sample yields 70,000 to 85,000 clones, of which approximately 90% are seen a single time; around 2.8% belongs to the top ten. The sample was peripheral blood mononuclear cells (PBMCs). The source is a man younger than 45.

CDR3 region: CASSLGRYYEQYF. The CDR3 DNA reads as TGTGCCAGCAGTTTAGGCAGATACTACGAGCAGTACTTC. The rearrangement uses TRBV28 and TRBJ2-7; D ambiguous. Germline assignment: CDR1 MDHEN and CDR2 SYDVKM. This CDR3 contains 13 residues. V was shortened by 2 bases and J by 3 bases, with 8 bases between the two germline ends.